The 20 T cell receptor beta chains presented below share a single source sample, sequenced in a study of CD8+CD57+ T cells in acquired aplastic anemia. Genomic DNA was employed as the template in profiling TCR beta VDJ and CDR3. MiXCR was run by TCRdb on the reads, yielding one entry per CDR3 protein. The sample yields about 81,000 distinct CDR3 sequences, about half seen once. The sample comprised sorted CD4+, CD8+, or CD8+CD57+ T cells (not recorded which) from PBMCs. The source of these receptors is a human donor in good health, serving as a control.

The chain employs TRBV7-9 and TRBJ1-2; D possibly corresponds to TRBD1 (5 bases). The V gene's germline CDR1 is SEHNR and CDR2 FQNEAQ (reference sequence). The CDR3 consists of 13 residues. V lost 5 bases, J lost 2 bases, and 9 bases lay in between. The CDR3 here is CASSQDTNYGYTF. The CDR3 coding sequence is TGTGCCAGCAGCCAGGACACCAACTATGGCTACACCTTC.

There are many counts of this clonotype. The rearrangement uses TRBV20-1 and TRBJ1-1; 7 nucleotides match TRBD1. The germline gives CDR1 DFQATT, CDR2 SNEGSKA (reference sequence). After removal of 0 bases from V and 2 bases from J, the junction contained 3 bases not matched to a gene. The CDR3 is 14 residues long. The chain's CDR3 is CSARDRGGNTEAFF. CDR3 coding DNA: TGCAGTGCTAGAGACAGGGGGGGTAACACTGAAGCTTTCTTT.

This clonotype occurred once. The J gene is TRBJ2-3, the V gene TRBV5-1; perhaps TRBD2 as D (6 bases). The V gene lost 5 bases and the J gene lost 2 bases, with 18 bases spanning the gap. Germline V lookup: CDR1 SGHRS, CDR2 YFSETQ. This CDR3 has 16 residues. DNA for the CDR3: TGCGCCAGCAGTTGGGAGGTCGGCGGGATCACAGATACGCAGTATTTT. Translated, it gives CASSWEVGGITDTQYF.

The table lists this clonotype with a few counts. This chain uses TRBV7-9 with TRBJ1-2, with unresolved D. Germline loops: CDR1 SEHNR, CDR2 FQNEAQ (reference sequence). Deletions cut 5 bases from V and 3 bases from J, with 10 bases between. This CDR3 spans 13 amino acids. The CDR3 DNA is TGTGCCAGCAGCCAATCGGTAGACTATGGCTACACCTTC. Protein: CASSQSVDYGYTF.

This clonotype was seen more than once but under ten times. This rearrangement joins TRBV25-1 to TRBJ2-3; 7 bases line up with TRBD2. This CDR3 has 15 residues. From germline, CDR1 is MGHDK and CDR2 SYGVNS. V lost 6 bases and J lost 5; bases outside the gene matches: 11. The chain's CDR3 is CASSQVGGGVDTQYF. In DNA form, the CDR3 reads TGTGCCAGCAGCCAAGTGGGGGGGGGGGTAGATACGCAGTATTTT. The whole variable domain, remainder taken from reference TRBV25-1 and TRBJ2-3, is EADIYQTPRYLVIGTGKKITLECSQTMGHDKMYWYQQDPGMELHLIHYSYGVNSTEKGDLSSESTVSRIRTEHFPLTLESARPSHTSQYLCASSQVGGGVDTQYFGPGTRLTVL.

This clonotype was counted ten times or more. The V and J genes are TRBV6-1 and TRBJ1-2; a weak D match, TRBD1 (6 bases). This CDR3 has 13 residues. Trimming took 3 bases from V and 5 from J, leaving 10 bases between them. Germline CDR1 and CDR2: MNHNS and SASEGT. The DNA for the CDR3 is TGTGCCAGCAGTGAGGGGGCCACATATGGCTACACCTTC. Translating it yields CASSEGATYGYTF.

Note on this clonotype: One end of the junction is discordant with germline, which a read error may explain. The V and J genes are TRBV10-3 and TRBJ1-1; D is ambiguous. The CDR3 is 14 residues long. In germline, CDR1 is ENHRY, CDR2 SYGVKD. The CDR3 DNA is TGTGCCACCAGTGAGCCACGGAGGAACACTGAAGCTTTCTTT. It encodes CATSEPRRNTEAFF.

The CDR3 DNA reads TGTGCCAGCAGTCTGGACGTTGACTATGGCTACACCTTC. Amino acid sequence: CASSLDVDYGYTF. The chain is built from TRBV7-2 and TRBJ1-2; D remains ambiguous. The CDR3 loop spans 13 amino acids. CDR1 is SGHTA, CDR2 FQGNSA, per germline. The germline V and J ends were trimmed by 6 bases and 3 bases, with 11 bases remaining between them.

This clonotype occurred once. V usage is TRBV19 and J usage is TRBJ1-3; D gene uncertain. Trimming shortened V by 4 bases and J by 0 bases, and 7 bases separated the two germline ends. The germline V gene encodes CDR1 LNHDA and CDR2 SQIVND (reference sequence). CDR3 length: 14 amino acids. CDR3 sequence reads: CASSSQLSGNTIYF. DNA of the CDR3: TGTGCCAGTAGTAGCCAACTCTCTGGAAACACCATATATTTT.

For this clonotype: Without the conserved terminal phenylalanine or tryptophan, this CDR3 likely stems from a read error. V and J are TRBV27 and TRBJ2-7; the D gene is possibly TRBD1 (6 bases). Trimming pared 8 bases from V and 3 bases from J, leaving 20 bases between. The germline V gene encodes CDR1 MNHEY and CDR2 SMNVEV (reference sequence). CDR3 size: 15 residues. The CDR3 spells CASATNWDTNYEQYL. The CDR3 DNA sequence: TGTGCCAGCGCCACTAATTGGGACACAAACTACGAGCAGTACCTC.

The gene calls are TRBV7-9 and TRBJ2-7, with a weak D call TRBD1 (6 bases). This CDR3 has 14 amino acids. V was cut by 8 bases and J by 3 bases, with 17 bases left in between. CDR1 is SEHNR, CDR2 FQNEAQ, per germline (reference sequence). The DNA for the CDR3 is TGTGCCAGCTCAGGGGACCAGCCTCACTACGAGCAGTACTTC. It encodes CASSGDQPHYEQYF.

The CDR3 DNA sequence: TGCAGTGCTGCAAGGGGGTCTCTCTACGAGCAGTACTTC. The encoded protein is CSAARGSLYEQYF. V is TRBV20-1 and J is TRBJ2-7, with TRBD1 as a possible D gene (6 bases). V lost 5 bases and J lost 3, with 14 bases in between. The CDR3 consists of 13 residues. Germline V lookup: CDR1 DFQATT, CDR2 SNEGSKA (reference sequence).

The J gene is TRBJ1-5, the V gene TRBV20-1; maybe TRBD1 (6 bases). Germline loops: CDR1 DFQATT, CDR2 SNEGSKA (reference sequence). The V end was cut by 0 bases, the J end by 5 bases, with 11 bases between. There are 14 residues in the CDR3. The CDR3 region is CSARDRGRDQPQHF. Here the CDR3 DNA reads TGCAGTGCTAGAGATCGGGGGCGAGATCAGCCCCAGCATTTT.

This clonotype was observed at least ten times. This chain links TRBV25-1 with TRBJ1-1; D call uncertain. CDR1 and CDR2 from the germline V gene are MGHDK and SYGVNS. V was clipped by 7 bases and J by 1 base, with 7 bases between them. The CDR3 length is 12 residues. CDR3 sequence reads: CASTPGNTEAFF. The DNA of the CDR3 is TGTGCCAGCACGCCGGGGAACACTGAAGCTTTCTTT.

The V call is TRBV5-4, the J call TRBJ2-3; unclear D gene. V was shortened by 0 bases and J by 0 bases, with 8 bases between the two germline ends. Germline V gene data show CDR1 as SGHNT and CDR2 as YYREEE (reference sequence). The CDR3 spans 15 residues. CDR3 DNA sequence: TGTGCCAGCAGCTTGGCGGTCGTGAGCACAGATACGCAGTATTTT. It is translated as CASSLAVVSTDTQYF.

This clonotype was detected many times. V is TRBV6-1 and J is TRBJ1-6, with a weak D call TRBD1 (5 bases). Trimming shortened V by 6 bases and J by 7 bases, and 19 bases separated the two germline ends. The CDR3 extends over 16 amino acids. The V gene's germline CDR1 is MNHNS and CDR2 SASEGT. CDR3 in amino acids: CASRSPPQAMNSPLHF. CDR3 DNA: TGTGCCAGCAGATCCCCCCCACAGGCTATGAATTCACCCCTCCACTTT.

The chain uses TRBV2 and TRBJ1-1, with a possible D match to TRBD1 (6 bases). The CDR3 extends over 10 amino acids. V was shortened by 7 bases and J by 8 bases, with 8 bases between the two germline ends. Germline-derived CDR1 and CDR2 are SNHLY and FYNNEI. The CDR3 loop reads CASKGQEAFF. Written as DNA, the CDR3 is TGTGCCAGCAAAGGACAGGAAGCTTTCTTT.

This clonotype was counted a few times. V and J are TRBV7-8 and TRBJ2-3, with D hard to call. Trimming pared 11 bases from V and 6 bases from J, leaving 15 bases between. The CDR3 has 12 amino acids. Germline V gene data show CDR1 as SGHVS and CDR2 as FQNEAQ. In DNA, the CDR3 is TGTGCCTGGACCCCACTCCAGGATACGCAGTATTTT. Encoded protein: CAWTPLQDTQYF.

This chain uses TRBV5-4 with TRBJ2-5, with 12 bases identical to TRBD2. In germline, CDR1 is SGHNT, CDR2 YYREEE (reference sequence). The CDR3 is made up of 17 amino acids. Trimming took 3 bases from V and 3 from J; bases not matched to a gene: 9. The CDR3 nucleotides read TGTGCCAGCAGCTCTCTAGCGGGAGGGCCTTTCGAAGAGACCCAGTACTTC. This codes for CASSSLAGGPFEETQYF.

At least ten counts were recorded for this clonotype. V usage is TRBV10-2 and J usage is TRBJ2-7, with D perhaps TRBD1 or TRBD2 (5 bases each). The germline V and J ends were trimmed by 7 bases and 6 bases, with 13 bases remaining between them. The CDR3 has 12 residues. Germline assignment: CDR1 WSHSY and CDR2 SAAADI. In DNA form, the CDR3 reads TGCGCCAGCACTAGAGGGGATCCCGAGCAGTACTTC. This encodes CASTRGDPEQYF.